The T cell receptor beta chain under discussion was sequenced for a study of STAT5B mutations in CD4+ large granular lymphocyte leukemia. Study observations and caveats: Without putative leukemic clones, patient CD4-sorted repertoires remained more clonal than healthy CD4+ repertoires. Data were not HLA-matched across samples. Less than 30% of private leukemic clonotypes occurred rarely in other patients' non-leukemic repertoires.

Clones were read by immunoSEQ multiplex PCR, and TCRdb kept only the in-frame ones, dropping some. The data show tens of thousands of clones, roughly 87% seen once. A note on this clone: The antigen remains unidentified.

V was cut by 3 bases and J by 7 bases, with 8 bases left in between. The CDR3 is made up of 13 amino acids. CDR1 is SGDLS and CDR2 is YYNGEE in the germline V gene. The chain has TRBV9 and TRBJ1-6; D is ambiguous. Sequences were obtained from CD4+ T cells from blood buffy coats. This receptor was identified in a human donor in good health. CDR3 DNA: TGTGCCAGCAGCGGATCCTTAAATTCACCCCTCCACTTT. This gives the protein CASSGSLNSPLHF. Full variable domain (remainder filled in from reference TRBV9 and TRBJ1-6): DSGVTQTPKHLITATGQRVTLRCSPRSGDLSVYWYQQSLDQGLQFLIQYYNGEERAKGNILERFSAQQFPDLHSELNLSSLELGDSALYFCASSGSLNSPLHFGNGTRLTVT.